Listed below are T cell receptor beta chains from one sample, sequenced in a study of blood T cells in healthy people across ages. Using its own MiXCR run on the 5' RACE reads, TCRdb lists one record per CDR3 protein. The table records 1.5 million to 1.9 million distinct CDR3 sequences, roughly two fifths of them present only once. Sequenced: blood. The source of these receptors is a young woman in good health. Each CDR3 is given with its conserved first and last residue. Fields, in order: D gene, V gene, clone size, J gene, CDR3 length, CDR3 protein, CDR3 DNA. A D gene is named only where the DNA matches it firmly. Clone size is stated in some rows and not others, as once, few, many or a class when expanded.

>TRBD2|TRBV6-6|once|TRBJ2-1|16
CASSYSRRLADNEQFF
TGTGCCAGCAGTTACTCGAGGCGACTAGCGGACAATGAGCAGTTCTTC
>TRBD1|TRBV20-1|-|TRBJ2-5|11
CSLPGTGRQYF
TGCAGTCTGCCCGGGACAGGGAGACAGTACTTC
>TRBD1|TRBV28|-|TRBJ1-2|13
CASSWDRAYGYTF
TGTGCCAGCAGCTGGGACAGGGCCTATGGCTACACCTTC
>TRBD1|TRBV7-2|few|TRBJ1-2|14
CASSVLGTGHGYTF
TGTGCCAGCAGCGTACTCGGGACAGGGCATGGCTACACCTTC
>TRBD1|TRBV27|few|TRBJ2-7|15
CASRYSTGVKGEQYF
TGTGCCAGCCGATACTCGACAGGGGTTAAGGGCGAGCAGTACTTC
>-|TRBV29-1|-|TRBJ2-1|16
CSVEKVSVGRGGEQFF
TGCAGCGTTGAAAAAGTCTCTGTGGGCAGGGGCGGTGAGCAGTTCTTC
>-|TRBV7-9|-|TRBJ2-7|15
CASSFRTHPSSEQYF
TGTGCCAGCAGCTTTCGGACCCATCCCTCAAGTGAGCAGTACTTC
>-|TRBV20-1|-|TRBJ2-7|15
CSATPGWDTSYEQYF
TGCAGTGCTACTCCGGGCTGGGACACCTCCTACGAGCAGTACTTC
>-|TRBV5-6|-|TRBJ1-2|14
CASSVASLLRGYTF
TGTGCCAGCAGCGTGGCGAGCCTCCTGCGAGGCTACACCTTC
>-|TRBV5-6|once|TRBJ2-4|18
CASHALFRTELSKNIQYF
TGTGCCAGCCATGCTCTGTTTCGGACAGAGCTATCCAAAAACATTCAGTACTTC
>-|TRBV2|-|TRBJ1-1|13
CASSEVGGGKAFF
TGTGCCAGCAGTGAAGTTGGAGGTGGAAAAGCTTTCTTT
>-|TRBV28|-|TRBJ1-2|12
CASRRAPEGYTF
TGTGCCAGCAGACGCGCCCCTGAGGGCTACACCTTC
>-|TRBV7-9|few|TRBJ2-2|16
CASSLADRANTGELFF
TGTGCCAGCAGCTTAGCGGACCGGGCGAACACCGGGGAGCTGTTTTTT
>-|TRBV5-1|few|TRBJ2-5|12
CASSLAGSPQYF
TGCGCCAGCAGCTTGGCGGGCAGTCCCCAGTACTTC
>-|TRBV29-1|-|TRBJ1-2|13
CSVLGGSNYGYTF
TGCAGCGTTCTGGGGGGGTCCAACTATGGCTACACCTTC
>TRBD2|TRBV12-3/TRBV12-4|-|TRBJ2-7|15
CASRVSGRRPYEQYF
TGTGCCAGCAGGGTTAGCGGGAGGCGACCCTACGAGCAGTACTTC
>-|TRBV6-2/TRBV6-3|-|TRBJ2-1|16
CASSSRPKSSYNERFF
TGTGCCAGCAGTTCCCGACCGAAGAGCTCCTACAATGAGCGGTTCTTC
>-|TRBV28|many|TRBJ1-1|14
CASSGLTVNTEAFF
TGTGCCAGCAGTGGGTTGACAGTGAACACTGAAGCTTTCTTT
>-|TRBV12-3/TRBV12-4|-|TRBJ2-7|14
CASSLRRKADEQYF
TGTGCCAGCAGTTTAAGACGGAAAGCAGACGAGCAATACTTC
>TRBD2|TRBV28|few|TRBJ2-1|15
CASSFPVAGDFEQFF
TGTGCCAGCAGTTTTCCGGTAGCGGGAGATTTTGAGCAGTTCTTC
>-|TRBV4-3|few|TRBJ2-7|16
CASSQRNEAGSSPQYF
TGCGCCAGCAGCCAAAGAAATGAGGCCGGGAGTAGTCCCCAGTACTTC
>-|TRBV15|many|TRBJ2-2|13
CATSRVPSKELFF
TGTGCCACCAGCAGAGTTCCCTCTAAGGAGCTGTTTTTT
>-|TRBV20-1|few|TRBJ1-2|11
CSAQGIYGYTF
TGCAGTGCGCAGGGTATCTATGGCTACACCTTC
>-|TRBV27|-|TRBJ2-3|17
CVSSLFGPAQQVLTQYF
TGTGTCAGCAGTTTATTTGGTCCCGCACAGCAAGTTTTAACGCAGTATTTT
>-|TRBV20-1|many|TRBJ2-1|12
CSAGRGGNEQFF
TGCAGTGCTGGCCGTGGAGGGAATGAGCAGTTCTTC
>TRBD1|TRBV5-1|-|TRBJ1-3|15
CASSPDRGTGNTIYF
TGCGCCAGCAGCCCGGACAGGGGAACTGGAAACACCATATATTTT
>TRBD2|TRBV7-2|-|TRBJ2-7|17
CASSSGTSTSPFYEQYF
TGTGCCAGCAGCTCTGGGACTAGCACATCCCCTTTCTACGAGCAGTACTTC
>-|TRBV4-1|-|TRBJ2-3|17
CASSQLAAGDITDTQYF
TGCGCCAGCAGCCAACTTGCGGCAGGGGATATCACAGATACGCAGTATTTT
>TRBD1|TRBV9|few|TRBJ1-2|14
CASSPDRVQDGYTF
TGTGCCAGCAGCCCCGACAGGGTTCAGGATGGCTACACCTTC
>-|TRBV5-1|-|TRBJ1-1|17
CASSLGPSHGMNTEAFF
TGCGCCAGCAGCTTGGGGCCTAGCCATGGGATGAACACTGAAGCTTTCTTT
>TRBD1|TRBV9|-|TRBJ2-7|16
CASSTRQGRSYNEQYF
TGTGCCAGCAGCACCCGACAGGGTCGCTCCTACAATGAGCAGTACTTC
>TRBD1|TRBV30|few|TRBJ1-2|13
CAWSKQGVDGYTF
TGTGCCTGGAGTAAACAGGGGGTCGATGGCTACACCTTC
>TRBD1|TRBV4-3|-|TRBJ2-7|14
CASSHAGTGYEQYF
TGCGCCAGCAGCCATGCCGGGACAGGCTACGAGCAGTACTTC
>-|TRBV20-1|-|TRBJ1-2|12
CSAPGSNYGYTF
TGCAGTGCTCCCGGATCTAACTATGGCTACACCTTC
>TRBD1|TRBV6-2/TRBV6-3|-|TRBJ1-1|15
CASSARQGGFSEAFF
TGTGCCAGCAGTGCCCGACAGGGGGGATTCTCCGAAGCTTTCTTT
>TRBD2|TRBV2|-|TRBJ2-1|16
CASDSPGGRPVNEQFF
TGTGCCAGCGATTCCCCGGGGGGGAGGCCCGTCAATGAGCAGTTCTTC
>-|TRBV29-1|-|TRBJ1-2|13
CSVEETDNYGYTF
TGCAGCGTTGAAGAGACTGACAACTATGGCTACACCTTC
>-|TRBV3-1|few|TRBJ2-7|15
CASSAPRGRPYEQYF
TGTGCCAGCAGCGCCCCTCGAGGTCGCCCCTATGAGCAGTACTTC
>TRBD1|TRBV6-2/TRBV6-3|-|TRBJ2-7|13
CASRGQGIYEQYF
TGTGCCAGCAGGGGACAGGGGATCTACGAGCAGTACTTC
>TRBD1|TRBV7-2|-|TRBJ1-5|13
CASSWGQNQPQHF
TGTGCCAGCAGCTGGGGACAGAATCAGCCCCAGCATTTT
>-|TRBV12-3/TRBV12-4|-|TRBJ2-3|16
CASSPPLEGVRDTQYF
TGTGCCAGCAGTCCCCCTTTGGAGGGGGTACGAGATACGCAGTATTTT
>-|TRBV12-3/TRBV12-4|few|TRBJ2-1|15
CASSLQVRRTNEQFF
TGTGCCAGCAGTTTACAAGTTCGGCGGACCAATGAGCAGTTCTTC
>-|TRBV6-5|-|TRBJ1-5|15
CASSPKGSVGQPQHF
TGTGCCAGCAGTCCGAAGGGTTCAGTAGGTCAGCCCCAGCATTTT
>TRBD2|TRBV7-3|-|TRBJ2-1|15
CASSIAGVRDNEQFF
TGTGCCAGCAGCATAGCGGGAGTTAGAGACAATGAGCAGTTCTTC
>-|TRBV7-6|-|TRBJ1-2|14
CASSLEAGPHGYTF
TGTGCCAGCAGCTTAGAGGCAGGGCCGCATGGCTACACCTTC
>-|TRBV2|few|TRBJ2-1|14
CASMPGRGYNEQFF
TGTGCCAGCATGCCGGGACGCGGTTACAATGAGCAGTTCTTC
>TRBD2|TRBV20-1|few|TRBJ2-3|14
CSSAGGFFTDTQYF
TGCAGTTCAGCGGGAGGTTTCTTCACAGATACGCAGTATTTT
>TRBD1|TRBV7-8|-|TRBJ1-1|14
CASSSRQGAGEAFF
TGTGCCAGCAGCTCCAGACAGGGGGCGGGTGAAGCTTTCTTT
>TRBD1|TRBV27|few|TRBJ1-6|16
CASSLSGPGGNSPLHF
TGTGCCAGCAGTTTATCGGGTCCAGGGGGCAATTCACCCCTCCACTTT
>TRBD1|TRBV12-3/TRBV12-4|-|TRBJ2-1|15
CASSGTGNSGETQFF
TGTGCCAGCAGTGGGACAGGGAATTCAGGAGAGACCCAGTTCTTC
>-|TRBV20-1|-|TRBJ2-1|13
CSARDSVVGEQFF
TGCAGTGCTAGAGATTCCGTGGTGGGGGAGCAGTTCTTC
>-|TRBV7-9|-|TRBJ1-6|15
CASSLGGDGNSPLHF
TGTGCCAGCAGCTTAGGGGGGGACGGTAATTCACCCCTCCACTTT
>TRBD1|TRBV2|few|TRBJ1-2|12
CASTGQTYGYTF
TGTGCCAGCACGGGACAGACCTATGGCTACACCTTC
>TRBD1|TRBV6-2/TRBV6-3|few|TRBJ2-1|15
CASNEAGTGHNEQFF
TGTGCCAGCAACGAAGCCGGGACAGGGCACAATGAGCAGTTCTTC